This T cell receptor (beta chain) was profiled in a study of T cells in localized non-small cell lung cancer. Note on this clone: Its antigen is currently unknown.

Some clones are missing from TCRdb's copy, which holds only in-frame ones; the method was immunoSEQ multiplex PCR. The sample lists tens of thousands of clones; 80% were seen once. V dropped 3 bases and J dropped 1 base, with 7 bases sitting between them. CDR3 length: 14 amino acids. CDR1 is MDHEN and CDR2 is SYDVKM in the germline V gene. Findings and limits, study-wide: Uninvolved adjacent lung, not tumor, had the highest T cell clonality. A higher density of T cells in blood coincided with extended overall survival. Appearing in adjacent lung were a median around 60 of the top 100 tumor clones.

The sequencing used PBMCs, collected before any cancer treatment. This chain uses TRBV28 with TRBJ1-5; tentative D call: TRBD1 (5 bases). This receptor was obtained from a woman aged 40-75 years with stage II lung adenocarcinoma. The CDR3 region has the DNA TGTGCCAGCAGTTTCCCAGGGAGCAATCAGCCCCAGCATTTT. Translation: CASSFPGSNQPQHF.